The 10 T cell receptor beta chains listed next were all sequenced from one sample in a study of T-cell reconstitution after alpha-beta-depleted transplantation in children. TCRbeta library preparation incorporated unique molecular identifiers. Via MiXCR, TCRdb re-called the PCR reads, giving one row per CDR3 protein. Of over 150,000 distinct CDR3 sequences listed, roughly 14% are singletons. Sequenced here: PBMCs from the stem cell graft donor, sampled from the stem cell graft. The receptors shown here come from a human donor who donated a stem cell graft to a child with acute lymphoblastic leukemia.

This clonotype was detected ten times or more. The genes are TRBV20-1 and TRBJ2-3; 7 nucleotides match TRBD1. There are 13 residues in the CDR3. The junction had 6 bases not matched to a gene; V was cut back by 4 bases and J by 5 bases. Per germline, CDR1 DFQATT and CDR2 SNEGSKA (reference sequence). CDR3 amino acids: CSAITGVEDTQYF. The CDR3 DNA follows: TGCAGTGCTATAACAGGGGTGGAAGATACGCAGTATTTT.

The chain couples TRBV7-6 to TRBJ2-5; weak D call: TRBD2 (5 bases). Gene TRBJ2-7 matches the end of the DNA better, so the J call may be wrong. CDR3 length equals 15 residues. Germline V CDR1 and CDR2: SGHVS, FNYEAQ. The CDR3 is CASSSGEGRSYEQYF. The CDR3 DNA is TGTGCCAGCAGCTCAGGTGAGGGCCGCTCCTACGAGCAGTACTTC.

This clonotype was recorded at least ten times. This rearrangement joins TRBV5-1 to TRBJ2-5, with TRBD2 matching 12 bases. The CDR3 has 16 residues. The trim removed 2 bases at V and 4 bases at J, leaving 6 bases unmatched. CDR1 is SGHRS, CDR2 YFSETQ, per germline. The CDR3 loop reads CASSLTPGLAGETQYF. The CDR3 DNA sequence: TGCGCCAGCAGCTTAACTCCGGGACTAGCGGGAGAGACCCAGTACTTC.

The V call is TRBV11-2, the J call TRBJ2-1; 10 bases are shared with TRBD2. The V gene end was trimmed by 3 bases and the J gene end by 7 bases; junction bases not matched to a gene: 6. The germline gives CDR1 SGHAT, CDR2 FQNNGV. This CDR3 is built from 15 residues. The CDR3 spells CASSFSGRLKNEQFF. The CDR3 region has the DNA TGTGCCAGCAGCTTTAGCGGGAGGTTAAAAAATGAGCAGTTCTTC. Looking up the rest from reference TRBV11-2 and TRBJ2-1 gives the full variable domain: EAGVAQSPRYKIIEKRQSVAFWCNPISGHATLYWYQQILGQGPKLLIQFQNNGVVDDSQLPKDRFSAERLKGVDSTLKIQPAKLEDSAVYLCASSFSGRLKNEQFFGPGTRLTVL.

This clonotype has a count of ten or more. The V call is TRBV5-1, the J call TRBJ2-7; D may be TRBD1 (5 bases). CDR1 and CDR2 from the germline V gene are SGHRS and YFSETQ. The CDR3 extends over 14 amino acids. The V and J ends lost 2 bases and 0 bases respectively, with 9 bases between them. The CDR3 DNA reads as TGCGCCAGCAGCTTAGTCCAGGGCTCCTACGAGCAGTACTTC. Its translation: CASSLVQGSYEQYF.

This clonotype was recorded many times. CDR3 nucleotides: TGCGCCAGCAGCGAGGGACGTAACAATCAGCCCCAGCATTTT. Residues: CASSEGRNNQPQHF. V gene TRBV5-1 combines with J gene TRBJ1-5; possible D gene TRBD1, 5 bases. V lost 4 bases and J lost 3, with 11 bases in between. CDR1 is SGHRS, CDR2 YFSETQ, per germline. The CDR3 totals 14 residues. The full variable domain, in which reference TRBV5-1 and TRBJ1-5 provide the parts outside the CDR3, is KAGVTQTPRYLIKTRGQQVTLSCSPISGHRSVSWYQQTPGQGLQFLFEYFSETQRNKGNFPGRFSGRQFSNSRSEMNVSTLELGDSALYLCASSEGRNNQPQHFGDGTRLSIL.

Ten or more counts support this clonotype. The rearrangement joins TRBV5-6 to TRBJ2-7; TRBD2 matches 8 bases. The V segment lost 1 base and the J segment 7 bases; nucleotides outside the gene matches: 4. The CDR3 is 13 amino acids. Looked up from germline, CDR1 is SGHDT and CDR2 is YYEEEE. The CDR3 DNA sequence: TGTGCCAGCAGCTTGACGGGAGGGGAAGAGCAGTACTTC. It yields the protein CASSLTGGEEQYF.

This clonotype appeared many times. J is TRBJ1-6 and V is TRBV12-3 or TRBV12-4, with a weak D call TRBD1 (6 bases). The CDR3 is 14 residues long. V lost 2 bases and J 9 bases, leaving 11 bases between the germline ends. CDR3 region: CASSLYREASPLHF. CDR3 bases: TGTGCCAGCAGTTTATACAGGGAGGCTTCACCCCTCCACTTT.

This clonotype was detected many times. The V gene is TRBV6-1, the J gene TRBJ2-7; D gene uncertain. V gave up 3 bases and J gave up 0 bases, with 9 bases separating them. The CDR3 consists of 14 residues. Germline assignment: CDR1 MNHNS and CDR2 SASEGT. CDR3 protein: CASSESWRSYEQYF. Here the CDR3 DNA reads TGTGCCAGCAGTGAGTCATGGCGCTCCTACGAGCAGTACTTC.

This clonotype was found many times. Here the CDR3 reads CASSQIWTQYF. The CDR3 nucleotides are TGTGCCAGCAGCCAGATATGGACCCAGTACTTC. The V gene is TRBV12-3 or TRBV12-4, the J gene TRBJ2-5; D not resolved. V lost 6 bases, J lost 7 bases, and 9 bases lay in between. The CDR3 is 11 amino acids.